Shown below are 28 T cell receptor beta chains from a single sample sequenced in a study of shared clonotypes between healthy human individuals. Using immunoSEQ multiplex PCR, the repertoire was profiled, and TCRdb retains in-frame clones only, with some absent. The table has approximately 640,000 clones, about 90% seen once. The material sequenced was memory CD8+ T cells from PBMCs. The subset is: CD45RO+ cells pooled with CCR7-negative TemRA cells. These receptors were collected from a man younger than 30 in good health. Some clones in this sample may be carry-over from other donors' samples.

The rearrangement joins TRBV9 to TRBJ1-2; D remains unclear. V was shortened by 4 bases and J by 8 bases, with 9 bases between the two germline ends. From germline, CDR1 is SGDLS and CDR2 YYNGEE. The CDR3 is made up of 11 amino acids. CDR3 DNA sequence: TGTGCCAGCAGCACACCCCCGGGCTACACCTTC. Its translation: CASSTPPGYTF.

The chain has TRBV10-1 and TRBJ1-1, with D possibly matching TRBD1 (5 bases). Germline assignment: CDR1 WNHNN and CDR2 SYGVQD (reference sequence). Trimming took off 6 bases at V and 0 bases at J, with 14 bases between the two ends. The CDR3 extends over 15 amino acids. The DNA for the CDR3 is TGCGCCAGCAGGATGGAGAGGGGATTGAACACTGAAGCTTTCTTT. Protein: CASRMERGLNTEAFF.

This chain links TRBV9 with TRBJ2-2, with a weak D call TRBD2 (6 bases). The CDR3 is 16 residues long. Germline V gene data show CDR1 as SGDLS and CDR2 as YYNGEE. The V gene lost 1 base and the J gene lost 6 bases, with 16 bases spanning the gap. The CDR3 nucleotides are TGTGCCAGCAGCGTACAGGCGGGAACGGGCGCCGGGGAGCTGTTTTTT. This gives the protein CASSVQAGTGAGELFF.

The chain recombines TRBV11-2 with TRBJ2-7; 9 bases are shared with TRBD2. Germline V gene sequence: CDR1 SGHAT, CDR2 FQNNGV. J lost 6 bases, V lost 3 bases, and 9 bases had no gene match. The CDR3 extends over 15 amino acids. In DNA form, the CDR3 reads TGTGCCAGCAGCTTTTTACTAGCGGGCTCCCCCGAGCAGTACTTC. This gives the protein CASSFLLAGSPEQYF.

The V call is TRBV27, the J call TRBJ1-1; a weak D match, TRBD1 (5 bases). V was pared by 7 bases and J by 11 bases, with 20 bases between. The V gene's germline CDR1 is MNHEY and CDR2 SMNVEV (reference sequence). The CDR3 runs 13 residues. CDR3 region: CASKTVGGLRAFF. Written as DNA, the CDR3 is TGTGCCAGCAAAACCGTGGGGGGACTGCGCGCTTTCTTT.

The V and J genes are TRBV19 and TRBJ1-1; D not certain. V lost 3 bases and J lost 0, with 8 bases in between. Looked up from germline, CDR1 is LNHDA and CDR2 is SQIVND (reference sequence). CDR3 length: 14 amino acids. This CDR3 reads CASSIQSVNTEAFF. As DNA, the CDR3 is TGTGCCAGTAGTATTCAATCTGTGAACACTGAAGCTTTCTTT. Based on the CDR3 plus reference TRBV19 and TRBJ1-1, the full variable domain is DGGITQSPKYLFRKEGQNVTLSCEQNLNHDAMYWYRQDPGQGLRLIYYSQIVNDFQKGDIAEGYSVSREKKESFPLTVTSAQKNPTAFYLCASSIQSVNTEAFFGQGTRLTVV.

The V call is TRBV27, the J call TRBJ1-1, with D possibly being TRBD1 (5 bases). The V gene lost 3 bases and the J gene lost 5 bases, with 16 bases spanning the gap. CDR1 is MNHEY and CDR2 is SMNVEV in the germline V gene (reference sequence). This CDR3 has 15 residues. The CDR3 protein is CASSFVNQGRTEAFF. The CDR3 DNA reads TGTGCCAGCAGTTTCGTCAACCAGGGTCGGACTGAAGCTTTCTTT.

The rearrangement joins TRBV9 to TRBJ2-7; D uncertain. Germline CDR1 is SGDLS and CDR2 is YYNGEE. V lost 0 bases and J 0 bases, leaving 10 bases between the germline ends. The length of the CDR3 is 15 residues. DNA for the CDR3: TGTGCCAGCAGCGTAGGTCCCAGGAGCTCCTACGAGCAGTACTTC. Translated, it gives CASSVGPRSSYEQYF.

The chain recombines TRBV7-3 with TRBJ2-7; 7 bases match TRBD2. With 5 bases clipped from V and 12 bases from J, the junction kept 13 bases outside the gene matches. CDR1 SGHTA and CDR2 FQGTGA come from the germline V gene. The CDR3 sequence is 13 residues long. CDR3: CASSPNGGGVRYF. The CDR3 DNA reads TGTGCCAGCAGCCCCAACGGTGGGGGGGTACGGTACTTC.

This chain joins TRBV19 and TRBJ2-1, with D unclear. V lost 4 bases and J lost 9, with 16 bases in between. Germline V lookup: CDR1 LNHDA, CDR2 SQIVND (reference sequence). The CDR3 is 14 amino acids. CDR3 DNA sequence: TGTGCCAGTAGTACGGTGGTGTCACCCGTTGAGCAGTTCTTC. Translation gives CASSTVVSPVEQFF.

The chain links TRBV5-1 to TRBJ2-5, with 9 bases identical to TRBD2. The junction had 4 bases not matched to a gene; V was cut back by 0 bases and J by 1 base. Germline V gene data show CDR1 as SGHRS and CDR2 as YFSETQ. The CDR3 has 16 amino acids. CDR3 nucleotide sequence: TGCGCCAGCAGCTTGGACCTAGCGGGGCCCCAAGAGACCCAGTACTTC. Amino acid sequence: CASSLDLAGPQETQYF.

V usage is TRBV10-3 and J usage is TRBJ2-7; 7 nucleotides align to TRBD2. The V gene end was trimmed by 4 bases and the J gene end by 4 bases; junction bases not matched to a gene: 7. The CDR3 spans 14 residues. Germline values: CDR1 ENHRY, CDR2 SYGVKD. The CDR3 nucleotides read TGTGCCATCAGTGGCCAAGGGACTATTTACGAGCAGTACTTC. This gives the protein CAISGQGTIYEQYF.

V is TRBV5-1 and J is TRBJ2-1; the match to TRBD1 covers 8 bases. Germline values: CDR1 SGHRS, CDR2 YFSETQ. Losses at the gene ends were 5 bases for V and 8 bases for J; bases not matched to a gene: 12. This CDR3 is 15 amino acids long. The CDR3 spells CASRFWQGARDEQFF. As DNA, the CDR3 is TGCGCCAGCAGGTTCTGGCAGGGGGCTCGCGATGAGCAGTTCTTC. The full variable domain, its missing parts supplied by reference TRBV5-1 and TRBJ2-1, is KAGVTQTPRYLIKTRGQQVTLSCSPISGHRSVSWYQQTPGQGLQFLFEYFSETQRNKGNFPGRFSGRQFSNSRSEMNVSTLELGDSALYLCASRFWQGARDEQFFGPGTRLTVL.

This clone was counted only a few times. The chain carries TRBV9 and TRBJ2-7; 11 bases fit TRBD1. This CDR3 is built from 15 residues. CDR1 and CDR2 from the germline V gene are SGDLS and YYNGEE. V shed 4 bases, J shed 3 bases, and the junction held 6 bases outside the gene matches. The CDR3 region is CASSSPGTGGYEQYF. The CDR3 bases are TGTGCCAGCAGCTCCCCCGGGACAGGGGGCTACGAGCAGTACTTC.

This clone was seen once. The chain has TRBV21-1 and TRBJ1-2. TRBV21-1 is assigned pseudogene status. This CDR3 spans 16 amino acids. The CDR3 sequence: CASSKEMAGKLCGYTF. The CDR3 coding sequence is TGTGCCAGCAGCAAAGAAATGGCAGGCAAACTATGTGGCTACACCTTC.

The chain links TRBV27 to TRBJ1-4, with D possibly being TRBD1 (5 bases). The CDR3 contains 19 residues. Germline CDR1 reads MNHEY; CDR2 reads SMNVEV (reference sequence). V was trimmed by 6 bases and J by 2 bases, leaving 25 bases between them. The CDR3 is CASRYGAFSGERTNEKLFF. The CDR3, as DNA: TGTGCCAGCAGGTATGGGGCGTTTAGCGGGGAAAGGACTAATGAAAAACTGTTTTTT.

The gene calls are TRBV29-1 and TRBJ2-4, with 7 bases fitting TRBD2. The CDR3 contains 13 residues. Germline V lookup: CDR1 SQVTM, CDR2 ANQGSEA. J lost 8 bases, V lost 7 bases, and 11 bases had no gene match. As DNA, the CDR3 is TGCAGCGCCCTTAGCGGTGGGGGGGACATTCAGTACTTC. Its protein is CSALSGGGDIQYF.

The V and J genes are TRBV6-1 and TRBJ1-1; D gene unclear. CDR3 size: 12 residues. Trimming pared 3 bases from V and 2 bases from J, leaving 4 bases between. Germline V gene lookup returns CDR1 MNHNS and CDR2 SASEGT. In DNA, the CDR3 is TGTGCCAGCAGTGACTATAACACTGAAGCTTTCTTT. Translated, it gives CASSDYNTEAFF.

The chain joins TRBV7-9 to TRBJ2-1; 9 positions match TRBD2. Trimming cost V 5 bases and J 0 bases; bases outside gene matches: 2. The CDR3 spans 15 residues. Germline V CDR1 and CDR2: SEHNR, FQNEAQ (reference sequence). This CDR3 reads CASSLSGGSYNEQFF. The CDR3 nucleotides are TGTGCCAGCAGCCTTAGCGGGGGCTCCTACAATGAGCAGTTCTTC.

About this clone itself: Different DNA sequences within this sample yield the same CDR3. This chain joins TRBV27 and TRBJ2-2; D unclear. Trimming removed 0 bases at V and 8 bases at J, with 1 base between. The CDR3 contains 11 residues. Germline V gene data show CDR1 as MNHEY and CDR2 as SMNVEV (reference sequence). CDR3 DNA sequence: TGTGCCAGCAGTTTATCGGGGGAGCTGTTTTTT. Translated, it gives CASSLSGELFF.

This clone was seen a handful of times. V gene TRBV27 combines with J gene TRBJ1-5; maybe TRBD1 (5 bases). In germline, CDR1 is MNHEY, CDR2 SMNVEV (reference sequence). This CDR3 has 14 residues. V lost 3 bases and J lost 6, with 12 bases in between. CDR3 in amino acids: CASSFIGGGQPQHF. In DNA form, the CDR3 reads TGTGCCAGCAGTTTTATCGGGGGGGGTCAGCCCCAGCATTTT.

In this sample, this clone turned up once. The chain's CDR3 is CASSLEFQASSYNEQFF. CDR3 DNA sequence: TGCGCCAGCAGCTTGGAATTCCAGGCGAGCTCCTACAATGAGCAGTTCTTC. The chain combines TRBV5-1 with TRBJ2-1; D unclear. The V and J ends lost 0 bases and 0 bases respectively, with 13 bases between them. Germline values: CDR1 SGHRS, CDR2 YFSETQ. The CDR3 is 17 residues long.

On this clone: The sample has other DNA sequences that encode this CDR3 too. The chain combines TRBV9 with TRBJ2-1; no clear D gene. The CDR3 loop spans 12 amino acids. Germline V gives CDR1 SGDLS, CDR2 YYNGEE. V lost 0 bases and J 6 bases, leaving 4 bases between the germline ends. The CDR3 region is CASSVVSNEQFF. As DNA, the CDR3 is TGTGCCAGCAGCGTAGTGTCCAATGAGCAGTTCTTC.

The chain combines TRBV10-3 with TRBJ1-1; TRBD1 might be the D (6 bases). The CDR3 length is 13 residues. Trimming took off 6 bases at V and 4 bases at J, with 12 bases between the two ends. Germline V gives CDR1 ENHRY, CDR2 SYGVKD. The DNA of the CDR3 is TGTGCCATCAGAGCCTGGGGGCCCACTGAAGCTTTCTTT. As protein: CAIRAWGPTEAFF.

V usage is TRBV18 and J usage is TRBJ1-2; tentatively, D is TRBD1 (6 bases). The CDR3 is 14 amino acids. Germline V gene data show CDR1 as KGHSH and CDR2 as LQKENI. V was cut by 3 bases and J by 8 bases, with 16 bases left in between. The CDR3 region has the DNA TGTGCCAGCTCACCCGAGGGGGGGGCGCAAGGCTACACCTTC. Its translation is CASSPEGGAQGYTF.

The chain uses TRBV15 and TRBJ2-7; the match to TRBD2 covers 15 bases. The CDR3 length is 21 residues. CDR1 is LNHNV and CDR2 is YYDKDF in the germline V gene (reference sequence). V shed 3 bases, J shed 4 bases, and the junction held 19 bases outside the gene matches. The CDR3 loop reads CATSSDTPGLAGGNLWYEQYF. The CDR3 DNA reads TGTGCCACCAGCAGCGACACCCCGGGACTAGCGGGAGGTAATTTATGGTACGAGCAGTACTTC.

This chain links TRBV19 with TRBJ1-1; D uncertain. The CDR3 length is 13 residues. CDR1 and CDR2 from the germline V gene are LNHDA and SQIVND (reference sequence). Trimming left V 4 bases short and J 5 bases short, with 11 bases between. The CDR3 DNA sequence: TGTGCCAGTAGTAGGGATGGGGTAACTGAAGCTTTCTTT. Residues: CASSRDGVTEAFF.

There are a few counts of this clone. This chain uses TRBV25-1 with TRBJ2-5, with a weak D call TRBD2 (7 bases). This CDR3 spans 15 amino acids. CDR1 is MGHDK, CDR2 SYGVNS, per germline. V was pared by 1 base and J by 5 bases, with 14 bases between. The CDR3 nucleotides read TGTGCCAGCAGTGAATGGGGGGGGCGTACGGAGACCCAGTACTTC. Protein: CASSEWGGRTETQYF.